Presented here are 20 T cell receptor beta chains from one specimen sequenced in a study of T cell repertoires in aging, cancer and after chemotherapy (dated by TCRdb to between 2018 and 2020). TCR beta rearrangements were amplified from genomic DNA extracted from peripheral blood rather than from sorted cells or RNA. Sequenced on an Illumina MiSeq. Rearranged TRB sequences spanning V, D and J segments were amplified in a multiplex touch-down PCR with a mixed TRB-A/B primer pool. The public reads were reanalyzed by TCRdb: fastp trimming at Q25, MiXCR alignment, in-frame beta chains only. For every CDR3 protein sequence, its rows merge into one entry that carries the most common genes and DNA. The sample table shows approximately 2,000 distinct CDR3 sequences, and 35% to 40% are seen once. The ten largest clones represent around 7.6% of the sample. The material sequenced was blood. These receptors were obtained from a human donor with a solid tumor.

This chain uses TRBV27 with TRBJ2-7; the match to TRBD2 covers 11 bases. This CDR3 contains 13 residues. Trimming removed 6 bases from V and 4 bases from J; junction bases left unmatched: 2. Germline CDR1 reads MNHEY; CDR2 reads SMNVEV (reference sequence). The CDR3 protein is CASRLAGEYEQYF. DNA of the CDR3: TGTGCCAGCAGACTAGCGGGAGAATACGAGCAGTACTTC.

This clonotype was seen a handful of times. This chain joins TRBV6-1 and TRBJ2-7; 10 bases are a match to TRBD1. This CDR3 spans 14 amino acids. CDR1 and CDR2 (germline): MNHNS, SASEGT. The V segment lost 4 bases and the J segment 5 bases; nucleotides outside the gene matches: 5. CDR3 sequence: CASSVDRGLDEQYF. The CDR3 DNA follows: TGTGCCAGCAGTGTCGACAGGGGGCTGGACGAGCAGTACTTC.

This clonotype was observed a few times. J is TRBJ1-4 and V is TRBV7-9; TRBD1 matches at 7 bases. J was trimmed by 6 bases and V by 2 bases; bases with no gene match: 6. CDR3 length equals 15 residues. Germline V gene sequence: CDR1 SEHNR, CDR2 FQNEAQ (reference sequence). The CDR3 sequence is CASSLTQGLDEKLFF. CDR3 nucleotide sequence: TGTGCCAGCAGCTTAACACAGGGGCTGGATGAAAAACTGTTTTTT.

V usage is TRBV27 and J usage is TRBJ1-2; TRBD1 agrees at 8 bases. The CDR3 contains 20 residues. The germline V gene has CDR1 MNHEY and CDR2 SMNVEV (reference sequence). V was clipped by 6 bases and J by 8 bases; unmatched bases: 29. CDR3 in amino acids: CASSQRLLTGTGGSVHGYTF. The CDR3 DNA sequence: TGTGCCAGCAGCCAGAGGCTACTAACCGGGACAGGAGGATCGGTCCACGGCTACACCTTC.

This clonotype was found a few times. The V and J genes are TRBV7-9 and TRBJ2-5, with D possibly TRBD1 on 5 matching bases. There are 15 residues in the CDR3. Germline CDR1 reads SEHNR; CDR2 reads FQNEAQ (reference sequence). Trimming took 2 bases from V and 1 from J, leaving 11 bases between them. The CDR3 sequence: CASSLSPGIQETQYF. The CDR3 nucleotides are TGTGCCAGCAGCTTAAGCCCAGGGATCCAAGAGACCCAGTACTTC.

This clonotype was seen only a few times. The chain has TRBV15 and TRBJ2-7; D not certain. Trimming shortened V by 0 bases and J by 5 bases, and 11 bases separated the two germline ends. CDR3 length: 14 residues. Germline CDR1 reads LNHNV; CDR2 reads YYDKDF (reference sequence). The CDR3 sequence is CATSREGFMHEQYF. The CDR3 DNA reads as TGTGCCACCAGCAGAGAAGGGTTTATGCACGAGCAGTACTTC.

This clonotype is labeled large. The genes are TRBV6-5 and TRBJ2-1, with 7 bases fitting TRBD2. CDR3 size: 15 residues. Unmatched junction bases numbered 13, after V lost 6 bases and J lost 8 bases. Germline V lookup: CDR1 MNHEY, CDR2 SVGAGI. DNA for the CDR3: TGTGCCAGCAGCATCGGTCAGAGGGGAGGGGATGAGCAGTTCTTC. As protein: CASSIGQRGGDEQFF.

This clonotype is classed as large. CDR3 coding DNA: TGTGCCACCAGCAGAGGGTCGGGACAGGGATTAATAGATACGCAGTATTTT. Translated, it gives CATSRGSGQGLIDTQYF. V usage is TRBV15 and J usage is TRBJ2-3; 9 nucleotides align to TRBD1. The length of the CDR3 is 17 residues. Germline CDR1 and CDR2: LNHNV and YYDKDF (reference sequence). Trimming took 1 base from V and 5 from J; bases not matched to a gene: 10.

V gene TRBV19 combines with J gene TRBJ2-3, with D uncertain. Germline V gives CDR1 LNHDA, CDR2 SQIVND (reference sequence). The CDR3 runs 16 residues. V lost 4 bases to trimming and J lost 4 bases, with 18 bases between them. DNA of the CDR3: TGTGCCAGTAGTAGAGAAGAGACTCCTTTACCAGATACGCAGTATTTT. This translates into CASSREETPLPDTQYF.

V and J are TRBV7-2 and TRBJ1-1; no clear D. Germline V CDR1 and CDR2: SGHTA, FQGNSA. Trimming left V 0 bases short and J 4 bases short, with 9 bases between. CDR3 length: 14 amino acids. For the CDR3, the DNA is TGTGCCAGCAGCTTAGCCCTTGAGGCCACTGAAGCTTTCTTT. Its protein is CASSLALEATEAFF.

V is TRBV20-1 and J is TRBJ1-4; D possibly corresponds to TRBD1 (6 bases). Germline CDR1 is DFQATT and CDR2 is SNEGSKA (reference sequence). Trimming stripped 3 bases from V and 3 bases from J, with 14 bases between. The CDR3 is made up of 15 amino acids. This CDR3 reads CSASRNRAPNEKLFF. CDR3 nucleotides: TGCAGTGCTAGCCGGAACAGGGCCCCTAATGAAAAACTGTTTTTT.

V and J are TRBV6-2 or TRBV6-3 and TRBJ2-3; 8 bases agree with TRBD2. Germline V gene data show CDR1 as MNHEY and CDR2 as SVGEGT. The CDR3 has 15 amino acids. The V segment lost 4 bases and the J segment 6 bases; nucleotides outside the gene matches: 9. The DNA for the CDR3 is TGTGCCAGCAGTTCCCGGCGGGGGGCGACGGATACGCAGTATTTT. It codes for CASSSRRGATDTQYF.

CDR3 nucleotide sequence: TGTGCCAGCGGGGGACAGATGAATGAAAAACTGTTTTTT. Amino acids: CASGGQMNEKLFF. The rearrangement joins TRBV6-6 to TRBJ1-4; 7 bases align to TRBD1. Germline V gene lookup returns CDR1 MNHNY and CDR2 SVGAGI (reference sequence). The J segment lost 5 bases and the V segment lost 8 bases, leaving 5 bases of the junction unmatched. The CDR3 runs to 13 residues.

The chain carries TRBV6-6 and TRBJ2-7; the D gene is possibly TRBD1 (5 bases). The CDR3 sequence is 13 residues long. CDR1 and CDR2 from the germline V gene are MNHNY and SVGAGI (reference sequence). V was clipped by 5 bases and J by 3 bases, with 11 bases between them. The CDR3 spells CASSMKGNYEQYF. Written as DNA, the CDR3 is TGTGCCAGCAGTATGAAGGGGAACTACGAGCAGTACTTC.

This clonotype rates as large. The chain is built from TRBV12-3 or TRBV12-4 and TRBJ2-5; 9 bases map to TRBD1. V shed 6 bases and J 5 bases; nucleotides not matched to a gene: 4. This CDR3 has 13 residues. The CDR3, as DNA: TGTGCCAGCAGAACAGGGGGCGGGGAGACCCAGTACTTC. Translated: CASRTGGGETQYF.

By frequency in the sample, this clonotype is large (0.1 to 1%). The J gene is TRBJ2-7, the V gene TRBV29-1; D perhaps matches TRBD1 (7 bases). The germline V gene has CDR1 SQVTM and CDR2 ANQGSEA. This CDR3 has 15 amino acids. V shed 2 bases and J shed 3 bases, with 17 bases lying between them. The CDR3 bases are TGCAGCGTTGAACGCGCGGAGGGGGCGATCTACGAGCAGTACTTC. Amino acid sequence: CSVERAEGAIYEQYF.

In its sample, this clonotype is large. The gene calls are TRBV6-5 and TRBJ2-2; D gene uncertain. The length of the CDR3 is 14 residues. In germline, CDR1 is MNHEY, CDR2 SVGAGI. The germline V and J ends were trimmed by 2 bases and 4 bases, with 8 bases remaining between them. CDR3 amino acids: CASSYERGTGELFF. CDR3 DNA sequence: TGTGCCAGCAGTTACGAACGAGGCACCGGGGAGCTGTTTTTT.

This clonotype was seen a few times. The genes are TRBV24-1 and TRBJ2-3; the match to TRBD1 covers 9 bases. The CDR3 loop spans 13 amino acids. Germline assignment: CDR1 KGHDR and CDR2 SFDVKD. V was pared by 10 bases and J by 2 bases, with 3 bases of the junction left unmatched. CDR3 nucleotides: TGTGCCACGCGACAGGGGGTCACAGATACGCAGTATTTT. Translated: CATRQGVTDTQYF.

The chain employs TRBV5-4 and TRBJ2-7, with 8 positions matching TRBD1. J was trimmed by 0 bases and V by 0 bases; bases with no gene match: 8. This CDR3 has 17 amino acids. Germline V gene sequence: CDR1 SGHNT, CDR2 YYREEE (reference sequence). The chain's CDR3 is CASSLGRQGSDSYEQYF. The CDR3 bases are TGTGCCAGCAGCTTGGGCCGACAGGGGTCGGACTCCTACGAGCAGTACTTC.

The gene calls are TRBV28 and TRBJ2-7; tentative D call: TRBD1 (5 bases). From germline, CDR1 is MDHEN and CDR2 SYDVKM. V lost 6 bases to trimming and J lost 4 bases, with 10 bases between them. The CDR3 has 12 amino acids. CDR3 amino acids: CASSTDIYEQYF. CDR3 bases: TGTGCCAGCAGCACGGACATTTACGAGCAGTACTTC.